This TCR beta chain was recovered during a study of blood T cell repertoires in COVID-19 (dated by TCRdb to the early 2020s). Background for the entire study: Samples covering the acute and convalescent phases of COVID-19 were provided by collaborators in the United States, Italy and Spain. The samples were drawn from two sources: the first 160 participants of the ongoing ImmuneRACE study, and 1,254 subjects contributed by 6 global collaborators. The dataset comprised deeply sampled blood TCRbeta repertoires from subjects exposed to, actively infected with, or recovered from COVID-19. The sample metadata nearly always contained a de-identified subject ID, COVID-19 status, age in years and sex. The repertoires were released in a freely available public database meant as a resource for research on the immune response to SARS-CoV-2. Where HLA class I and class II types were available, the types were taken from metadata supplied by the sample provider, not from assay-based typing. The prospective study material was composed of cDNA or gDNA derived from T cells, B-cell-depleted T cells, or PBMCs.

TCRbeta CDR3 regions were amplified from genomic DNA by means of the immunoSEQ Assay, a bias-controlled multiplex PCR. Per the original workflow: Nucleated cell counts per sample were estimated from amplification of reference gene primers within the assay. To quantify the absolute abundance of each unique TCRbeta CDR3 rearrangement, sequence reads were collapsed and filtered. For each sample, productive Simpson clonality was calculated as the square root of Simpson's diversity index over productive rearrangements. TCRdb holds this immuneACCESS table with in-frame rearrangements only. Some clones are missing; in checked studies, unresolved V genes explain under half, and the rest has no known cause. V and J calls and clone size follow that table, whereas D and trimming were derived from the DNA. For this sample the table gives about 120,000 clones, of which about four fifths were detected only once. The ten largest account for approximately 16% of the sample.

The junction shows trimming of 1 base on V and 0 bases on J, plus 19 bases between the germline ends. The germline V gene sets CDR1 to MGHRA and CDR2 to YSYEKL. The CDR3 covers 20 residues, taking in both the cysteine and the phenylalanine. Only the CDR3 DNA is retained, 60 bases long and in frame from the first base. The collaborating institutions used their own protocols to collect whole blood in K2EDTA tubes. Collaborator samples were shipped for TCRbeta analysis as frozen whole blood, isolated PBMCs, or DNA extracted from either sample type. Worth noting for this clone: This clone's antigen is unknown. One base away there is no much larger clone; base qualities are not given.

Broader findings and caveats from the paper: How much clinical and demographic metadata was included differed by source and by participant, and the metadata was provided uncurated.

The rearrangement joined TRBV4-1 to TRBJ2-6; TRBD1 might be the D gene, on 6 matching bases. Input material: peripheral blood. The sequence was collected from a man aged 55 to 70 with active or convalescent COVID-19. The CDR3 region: CASSQAPLADRVSGANVLTF. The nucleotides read TGCGCCAGCAGCCAAGCGCCTTTGGCGGACAGAGTCTCTGGGGCCAACGTCCTGACTTTC.